This T cell receptor (beta chain) was recovered during a study of PD-1 blockade in classical Hodgkin lymphoma. Study results and limitations: Why repertoires differed is undefined; disease activity or prior therapy possibly contributed. When set against healthy donors, newly diagnosed patients were reported to show lower baseline TCR diversity.

Time point indicated: cycle 4 day 1 (C4D1), after more than five weeks of nivolumab. There was relapse after autologous stem cell transplantation in every patient, and there was variation in brentuximab vedotin exposure. Regarding this clone: Its antigen is unknown.

Data came from immunoSEQ multiplex PCR; TCRdb stores just in-frame clones and leaves some out. Of over 60,000 clones in the sample, more than 80% are singletons; the top ten hold 10% to 13%. In germline, CDR1 is MNHNY, CDR2 SVGAGI (reference sequence). Trimming cost V 4 bases and J 6 bases, with 18 bases left between them. The CDR3 loop spans 15 amino acids. The sequencing used peripheral blood mononuclear cells (PBMCs), collected before the fourth cycle of nivolumab. The sequence came from a human donor with classical Hodgkin lymphoma. V usage is TRBV6-6 and J usage is TRBJ1-2; the D gene is possibly TRBD1 (6 bases). The CDR3 loop reads CASSLSRGGLNGYTF. CDR3 nucleotide sequence: TGTGCCAGCAGTTTATCGAGGGGGGGGCTTAATGGCTACACCTTC.